This is a list of T cell receptor beta chains from one sample in a study of blood T cell repertoires in COVID-19. Sequenced by immunoSEQ multiplex PCR; TCRdb stores in-frame clones only, minus some. In the table there are approximately 94,000 clones, more than 75% of which are singletons. Sequenced sample: peripheral blood. The receptors stem from a woman aged 80 or older with active COVID-19. Each CDR3 is given with its conserved first and last residue. Each record gives: V gene, J gene, CDR3 protein.

v_call: TRBV27; j_call: TRBJ1-6; cdr3_aa: CATGDRVYSSPLHF
v_call: TRBV7-2; j_call: TRBJ2-2; cdr3_aa: CASSLAGQGTGELFF
v_call: TRBV7-9; j_call: TRBJ2-1; cdr3_aa: CASIFTSGDSYNEQFF
v_call: TRBV11-2; j_call: TRBJ2-2; cdr3_aa: CASSLVAGAGELFF
v_call: TRBV28; j_call: TRBJ2-3; cdr3_aa: CASSLGTSSTDTQYF
v_call: TRBV10-2; j_call: TRBJ2-7; cdr3_aa: CASRLYRLGQGDEQYF
v_call: TRBV14; j_call: TRBJ2-7; cdr3_aa: CASSQRTRVLEQYF
v_call: TRBV10-1; j_call: TRBJ2-4; cdr3_aa: CASSPEGQGRFGGHIQYF
v_call: TRBV7-2; j_call: TRBJ2-3; cdr3_aa: CASSLAGLAGADTQYF
v_call: TRBV10-2; j_call: TRBJ2-1; cdr3_aa: CASSDLAGTNEQFF
v_call: TRBV4-2; j_call: TRBJ1-1; cdr3_aa: CASSQDLTGTEAFF
v_call: TRBV29-1; j_call: TRBJ1-2; cdr3_aa: CSVEDAEGYTF
v_call: TRBV24-1; j_call: TRBJ2-2; cdr3_aa: CATSDGTGDGELFF
v_call: TRBV6-2/TRBV6-3; j_call: TRBJ2-2; cdr3_aa: CASSYSRGTGELFF
v_call: TRBV3-1/TRBV3-2; j_call: TRBJ2-3; cdr3_aa: CASSSTGTRSIADTQYF
v_call: TRBV3-1/TRBV3-2; j_call: TRBJ2-2; cdr3_aa: CASSQGDSSNTGELFF
v_call: TRBV15; j_call: TRBJ2-5; cdr3_aa: CATSRDQRTPPQETQYF
v_call: TRBV7-2; j_call: TRBJ1-1; cdr3_aa: CASSLVQKNTEAFF
v_call: TRBV15; j_call: TRBJ2-2; cdr3_aa: CATSRVRLPNTGELFF
v_call: TRBV19; j_call: TRBJ1-3; cdr3_aa: CASSINTGYGFSGNTIYF
v_call: TRBV5-1; j_call: TRBJ1-4; cdr3_aa: CASSLGSGGEKLFF
v_call: TRBV30; j_call: TRBJ2-6; cdr3_aa: CAGLDRGSNSGANVLTF